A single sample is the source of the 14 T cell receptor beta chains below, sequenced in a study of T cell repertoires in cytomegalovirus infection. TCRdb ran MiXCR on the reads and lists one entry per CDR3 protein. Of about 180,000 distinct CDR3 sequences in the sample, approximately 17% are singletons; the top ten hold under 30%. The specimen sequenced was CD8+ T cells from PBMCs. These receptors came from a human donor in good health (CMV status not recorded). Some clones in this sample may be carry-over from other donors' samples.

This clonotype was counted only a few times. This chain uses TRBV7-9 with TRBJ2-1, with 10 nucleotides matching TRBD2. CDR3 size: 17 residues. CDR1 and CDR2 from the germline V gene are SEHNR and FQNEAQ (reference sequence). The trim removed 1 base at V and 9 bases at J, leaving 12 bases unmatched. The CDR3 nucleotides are TGTGCCAGCAGCTTAGTTATCCCAGCGGGGGGGCCAGGTGAGCAGTTCTTC. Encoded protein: CASSLVIPAGGPGEQFF.

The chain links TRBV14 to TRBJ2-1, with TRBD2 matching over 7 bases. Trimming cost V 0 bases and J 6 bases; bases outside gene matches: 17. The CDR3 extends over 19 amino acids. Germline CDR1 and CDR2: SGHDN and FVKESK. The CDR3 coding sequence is TGTGCCAGCAGCCAAGAGTCCGGAGCGGGGCCCCTCGTAAGCAATGAGCAGTTCTTC. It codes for CASSQESGAGPLVSNEQFF.

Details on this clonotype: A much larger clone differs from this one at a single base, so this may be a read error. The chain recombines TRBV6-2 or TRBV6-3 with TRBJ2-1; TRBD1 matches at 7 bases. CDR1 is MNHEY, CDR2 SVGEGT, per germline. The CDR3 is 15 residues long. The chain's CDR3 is CARRGFGGEVDEQFF. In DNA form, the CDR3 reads TGTGCCCGCAGGGGGTTTGGGGGCGAAGTCGATGAGCAGTTCTTC.

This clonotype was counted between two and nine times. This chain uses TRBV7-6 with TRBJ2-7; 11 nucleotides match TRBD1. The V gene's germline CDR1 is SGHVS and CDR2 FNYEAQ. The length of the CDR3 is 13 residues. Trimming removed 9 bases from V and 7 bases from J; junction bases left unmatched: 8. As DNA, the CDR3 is TGTGCCAGTATCGGACAGGGGGCTTGGGAGCAGTACTTC. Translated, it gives CASIGQGAWEQYF.

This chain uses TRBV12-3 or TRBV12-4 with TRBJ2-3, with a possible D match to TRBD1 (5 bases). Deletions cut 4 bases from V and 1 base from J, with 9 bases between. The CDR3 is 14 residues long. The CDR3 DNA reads TGTGCCAGCAGTTGGGGCGGACGCACAGATACGCAGTATTTT. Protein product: CASSWGGRTDTQYF.

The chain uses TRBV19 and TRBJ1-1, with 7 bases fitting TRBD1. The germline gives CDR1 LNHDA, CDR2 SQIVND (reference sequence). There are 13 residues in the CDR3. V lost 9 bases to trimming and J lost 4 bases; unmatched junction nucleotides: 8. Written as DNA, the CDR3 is TGTGCCAGCCGACAGGGTTGGAGCACTGAAGCTTTCTTT. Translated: CASRQGWSTEAFF.

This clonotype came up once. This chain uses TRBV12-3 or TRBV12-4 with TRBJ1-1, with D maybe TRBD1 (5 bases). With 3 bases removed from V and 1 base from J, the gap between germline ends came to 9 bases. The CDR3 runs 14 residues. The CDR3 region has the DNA TGTGCCAGCAGTTTTTCCACAGGGAACACTGAAGCTTTCTTT. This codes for CASSFSTGNTEAFF.

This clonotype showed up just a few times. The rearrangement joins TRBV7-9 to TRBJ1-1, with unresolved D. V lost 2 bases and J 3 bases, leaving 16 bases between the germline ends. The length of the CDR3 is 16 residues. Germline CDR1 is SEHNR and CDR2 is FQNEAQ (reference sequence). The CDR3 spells CASSLHRTSRDTEAFF. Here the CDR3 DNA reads TGTGCCAGCAGCTTACACCGAACATCCCGCGACACTGAAGCTTTCTTT.

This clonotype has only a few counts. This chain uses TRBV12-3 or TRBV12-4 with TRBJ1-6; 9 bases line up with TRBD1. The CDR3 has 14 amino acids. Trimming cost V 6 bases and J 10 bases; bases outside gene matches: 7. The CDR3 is CASSRTGGISPLHF. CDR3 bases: TGTGCCAGCAGCCGAACAGGGGGCATATCACCCCTCCACTTT.

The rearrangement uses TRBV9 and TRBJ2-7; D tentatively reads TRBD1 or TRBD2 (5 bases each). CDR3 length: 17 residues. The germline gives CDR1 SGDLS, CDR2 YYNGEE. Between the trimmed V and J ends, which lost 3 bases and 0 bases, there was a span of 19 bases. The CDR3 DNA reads TGTGCCAGCAGCGGGGCCCGGGACCTTTCGAGCTCCTACGAGCAGTACTTC. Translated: CASSGARDLSSSYEQYF.

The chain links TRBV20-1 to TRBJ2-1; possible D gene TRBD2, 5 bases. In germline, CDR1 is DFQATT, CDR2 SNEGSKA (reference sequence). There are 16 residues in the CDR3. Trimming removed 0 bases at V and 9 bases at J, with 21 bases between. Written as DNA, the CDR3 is TGCAGTGCTAGAGATCGGACGGGGTCTAGGTTTGTTGAGCAGTTCTTC. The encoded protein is CSARDRTGSRFVEQFF.

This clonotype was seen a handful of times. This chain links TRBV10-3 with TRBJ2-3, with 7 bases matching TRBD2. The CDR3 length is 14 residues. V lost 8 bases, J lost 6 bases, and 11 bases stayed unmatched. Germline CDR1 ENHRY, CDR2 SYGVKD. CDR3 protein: CAISPGGGEDTQYF. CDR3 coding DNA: TGTGCCATCTCCCCGGGCGGGGGAGAGGATACGCAGTATTTT.

The CDR3 nucleotides are TGTGCCAGCAGCACCGGGACTATATACAATGAGCAGTTCTTC. Its translation: CASSTGTIYNEQFF. The rearrangement links TRBV7-8 to TRBJ2-1, with TRBD2 matching over 7 bases. There are 14 residues in the CDR3. CDR1 and CDR2 (germline): SGHVS, FQNEAQ. V lost 5 bases and J lost 4; bases outside the gene matches: 5.

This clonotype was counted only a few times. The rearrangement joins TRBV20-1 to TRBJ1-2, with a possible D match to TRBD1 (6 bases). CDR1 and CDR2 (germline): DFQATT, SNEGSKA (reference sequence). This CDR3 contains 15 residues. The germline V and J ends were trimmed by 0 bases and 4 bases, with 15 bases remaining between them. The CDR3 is CSARDPRRGGYGYTF. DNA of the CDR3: TGCAGTGCTAGAGATCCCCGAAGAGGGGGCTATGGCTACACCTTC.